These 4 T cell receptor beta chains came from one sample sequenced in a study of blood T cell repertoires in COVID-19. Profiling relied on immunoSEQ multiplex PCR, and the TCRdb table lists in-frame clones only, not all of them. The table lists around 70,000 clones, 90% to 95% of them singletons, with approximately 2.4% in the top ten. The specimen sequenced was peripheral blood. The receptors come from a man in his fifties or sixties with COVID-19, enrolled during active disease.

The chain links TRBV19 to TRBJ2-3; maybe TRBD2 (6 bases). The CDR3 runs 13 residues. The V gene's germline CDR1 is LNHDA and CDR2 SQIVND (reference sequence). V was trimmed by 9 bases and J by 2 bases, leaving 12 bases between them. CDR3 in amino acids: CASRDSITDTQYF. In DNA form, the CDR3 reads TGTGCCAGCCGGGACTCAATCACAGATACGCAGTATTTT.

This chain connects TRBV19 to TRBJ1-3, with 7 bases matching TRBD1. Trimming took 4 bases from V and 2 from J; bases not matched to a gene: 5. Germline values: CDR1 LNHDA, CDR2 SQIVND (reference sequence). The CDR3 is 15 amino acids. CDR3 sequence (DNA): TGTGCCAGTAGTACCGGCGACAGGGCTGGAAACACCATATATTTT. It is translated as CASSTGDRAGNTIYF.

DNA of the CDR3: TGCGCCACCTCACTGACTAGCGGGATAACCGGGGAGCTGTTTTTT. Encoded protein: CATSLTSGITGELFF. The chain has TRBV10-2 and TRBJ2-2, with 11 bases matching TRBD2. Germline CDR1 and CDR2: WSHSY and SAAADI. J gave up 5 bases and V 10 bases, and 9 bases lay outside the gene matches. This CDR3 spans 15 amino acids.

The chain is built from TRBV5-1 and TRBJ2-2, with 9 positions matching TRBD1. Germline V gene sequence: CDR1 SGHRS, CDR2 YFSETQ. The CDR3 sequence is 15 residues long. The trim removed 4 bases at V and 5 bases at J, leaving 6 bases unmatched. This CDR3 reads CASSPGDRDTGELFF. Here the CDR3 DNA reads TGCGCCAGCAGCCCTGGGGACAGGGATACCGGGGAGCTGTTTTTT. The whole variable domain, remainder taken from reference TRBV5-1 and TRBJ2-2, is KAGVTQTPRYLIKTRGQQVTLSCSPISGHRSVSWYQQTPGQGLQFLFEYFSETQRNKGNFPGRFSGRQFSNSRSEMNVSTLELGDSALYLCASSPGDRDTGELFFGEGSRLTVL.